Sequencing of this T cell receptor (beta chain) was carried out in a study of T cells after yellow fever vaccination. Whole-study context: Fractions with few cells were prepared using SMART-Seq v4 Ultra Low Input. Regarding the study as a whole: Though it reached lower strength, the secondary response hit its peak faster, day 5 versus 15. Clones from primary vaccination mostly reappeared after the booster (roughly 95% CD4, over 85% CD8). Across the CD4 and CD8 compartments, a small share of clonotypes was present in both.

V was shortened by 5 bases and J by 0 bases, with 16 bases between the two germline ends. The V gene's germline CDR1 is SQVTM and CDR2 ANQGSEA. The CDR3 extends over 15 amino acids. This clonotype was detected many times. The target antigen is unknown. One entry per CDR3 protein, called by TCRdb with MiXCR from the 5' RACE reads. Here the sample spans roughly 120,000 distinct CDR3 sequences, nearly 7.5% being singletons. The J gene is TRBJ1-1, the V gene TRBV29-1; TRBD1 is a possible D gene (5 bases). Sequenced here: CD4+ T cells sorted from PBMCs, sampled 10 to 11 days after the first yellow fever vaccination. The clonotype comes from a man younger than 35 who received the YFV17D yellow fever vaccine. CDR3 loop: CSVYGTEVMNTEAFF. For the CDR3, the DNA is TGCAGCGTTTACGGGACTGAGGTCATGAACACTGAAGCTTTCTTT. The full variable domain, rest sourced from reference TRBV29-1 and TRBJ1-1, is SAVISQKPSRDICQRGTSLTIQCQVDSQVTMMFWYRQQPGQSLTLIATANQGSEATYESGFVIDKFPISRPNLTFSTLTVSNMSPEDSSIYLCSVYGTEVMNTEAFFGQGTRLTVV.